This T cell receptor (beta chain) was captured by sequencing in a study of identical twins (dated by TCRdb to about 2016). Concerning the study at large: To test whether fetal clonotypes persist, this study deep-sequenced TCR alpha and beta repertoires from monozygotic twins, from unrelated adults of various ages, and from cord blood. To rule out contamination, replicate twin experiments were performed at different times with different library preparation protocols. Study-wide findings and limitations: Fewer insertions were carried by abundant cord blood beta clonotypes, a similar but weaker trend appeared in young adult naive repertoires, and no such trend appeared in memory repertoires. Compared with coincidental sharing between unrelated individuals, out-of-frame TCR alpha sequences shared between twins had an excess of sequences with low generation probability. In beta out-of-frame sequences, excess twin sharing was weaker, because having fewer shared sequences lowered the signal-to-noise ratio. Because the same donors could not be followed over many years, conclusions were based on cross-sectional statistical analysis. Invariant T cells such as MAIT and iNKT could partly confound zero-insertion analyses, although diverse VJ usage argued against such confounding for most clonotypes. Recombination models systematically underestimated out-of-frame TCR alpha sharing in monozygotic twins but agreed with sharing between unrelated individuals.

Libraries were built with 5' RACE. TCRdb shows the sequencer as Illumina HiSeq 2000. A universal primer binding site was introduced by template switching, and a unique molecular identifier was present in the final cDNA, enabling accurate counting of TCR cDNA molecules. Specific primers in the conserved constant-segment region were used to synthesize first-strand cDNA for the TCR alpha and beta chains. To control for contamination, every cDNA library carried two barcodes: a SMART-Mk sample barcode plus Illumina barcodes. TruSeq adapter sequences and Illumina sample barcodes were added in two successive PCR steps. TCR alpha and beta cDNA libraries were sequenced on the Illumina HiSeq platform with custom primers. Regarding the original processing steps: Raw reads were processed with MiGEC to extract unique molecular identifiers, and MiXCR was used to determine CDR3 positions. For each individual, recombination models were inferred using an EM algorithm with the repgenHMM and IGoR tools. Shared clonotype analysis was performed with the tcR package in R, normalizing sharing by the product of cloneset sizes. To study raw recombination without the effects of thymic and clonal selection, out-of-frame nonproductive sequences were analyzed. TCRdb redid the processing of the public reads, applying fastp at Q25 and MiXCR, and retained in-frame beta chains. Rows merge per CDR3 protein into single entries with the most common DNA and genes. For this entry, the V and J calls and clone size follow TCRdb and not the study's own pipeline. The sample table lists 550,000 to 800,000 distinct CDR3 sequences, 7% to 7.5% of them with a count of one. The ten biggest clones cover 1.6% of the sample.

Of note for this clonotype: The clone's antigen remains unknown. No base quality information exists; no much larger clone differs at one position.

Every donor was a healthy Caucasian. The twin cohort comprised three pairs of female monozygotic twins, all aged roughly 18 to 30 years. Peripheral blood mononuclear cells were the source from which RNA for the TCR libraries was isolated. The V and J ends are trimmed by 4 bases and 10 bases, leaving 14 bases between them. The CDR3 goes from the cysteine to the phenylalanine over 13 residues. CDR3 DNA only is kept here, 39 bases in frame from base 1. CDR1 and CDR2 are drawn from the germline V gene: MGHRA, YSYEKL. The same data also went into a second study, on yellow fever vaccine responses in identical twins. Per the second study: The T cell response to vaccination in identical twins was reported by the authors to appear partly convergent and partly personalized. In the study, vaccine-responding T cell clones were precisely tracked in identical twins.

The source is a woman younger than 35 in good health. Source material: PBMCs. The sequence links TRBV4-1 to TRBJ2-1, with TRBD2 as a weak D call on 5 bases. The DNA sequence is TGCGCCAGCAGCCCATCGCCGGGGTCGGAGCAGTTCTTC. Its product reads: CASSPSPGSEQFF.